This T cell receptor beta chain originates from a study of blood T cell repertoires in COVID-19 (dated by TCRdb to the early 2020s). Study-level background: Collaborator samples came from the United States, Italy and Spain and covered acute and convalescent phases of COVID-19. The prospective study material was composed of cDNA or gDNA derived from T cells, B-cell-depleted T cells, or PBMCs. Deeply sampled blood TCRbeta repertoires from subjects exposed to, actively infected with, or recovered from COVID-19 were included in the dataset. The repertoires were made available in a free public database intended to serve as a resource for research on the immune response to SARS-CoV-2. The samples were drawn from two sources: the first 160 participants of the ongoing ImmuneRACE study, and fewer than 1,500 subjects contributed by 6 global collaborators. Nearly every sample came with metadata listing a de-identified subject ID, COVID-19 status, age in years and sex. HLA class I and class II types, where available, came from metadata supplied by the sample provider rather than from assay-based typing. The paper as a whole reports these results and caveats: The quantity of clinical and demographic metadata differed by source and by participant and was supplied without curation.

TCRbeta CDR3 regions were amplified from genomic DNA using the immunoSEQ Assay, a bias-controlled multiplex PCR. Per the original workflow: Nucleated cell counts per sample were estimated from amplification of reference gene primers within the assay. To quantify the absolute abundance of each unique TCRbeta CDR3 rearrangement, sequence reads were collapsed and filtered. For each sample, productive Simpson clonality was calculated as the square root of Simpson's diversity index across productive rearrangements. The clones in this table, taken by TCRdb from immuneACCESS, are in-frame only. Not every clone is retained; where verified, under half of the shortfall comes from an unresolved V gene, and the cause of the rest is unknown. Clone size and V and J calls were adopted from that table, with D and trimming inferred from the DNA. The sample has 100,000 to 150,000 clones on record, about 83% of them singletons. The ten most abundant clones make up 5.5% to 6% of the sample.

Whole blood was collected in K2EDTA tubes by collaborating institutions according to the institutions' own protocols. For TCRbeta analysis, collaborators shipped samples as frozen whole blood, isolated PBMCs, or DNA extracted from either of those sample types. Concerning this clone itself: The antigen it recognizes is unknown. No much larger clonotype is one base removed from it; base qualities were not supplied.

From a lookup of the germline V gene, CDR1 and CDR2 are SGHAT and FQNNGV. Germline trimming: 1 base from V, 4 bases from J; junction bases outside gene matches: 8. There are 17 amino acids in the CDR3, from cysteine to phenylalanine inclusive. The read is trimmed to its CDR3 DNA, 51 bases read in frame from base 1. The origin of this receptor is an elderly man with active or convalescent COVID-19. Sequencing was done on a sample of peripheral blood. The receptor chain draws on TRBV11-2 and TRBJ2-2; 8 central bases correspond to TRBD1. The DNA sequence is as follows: TGTGCCAGCAGCTTAGGATGGGGCAGGGGGCCCACCGGGGAGCTGTTTTTT. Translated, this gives CASSLGWGRGPTGELFF.